This T cell receptor (beta chain) was identified during a study of Tregs in tolerant kidney transplant recipients. General study findings and limits: Tregs expanded with activated donor B cells seemed most donor-specific. No direct test of biological reproducibility was done here.

V shed 5 bases, J shed 12 bases, and the junction held 11 bases outside the gene matches. This CDR3 region has 15 residues. Per the germline V gene, CDR1 is WSHSY and CDR2 is SAAADI. A remark on this clone: The antigen remains unidentified.

Clones were sequenced by immunoSEQ multiplex PCR, and TCRdb holds only the in-frame ones, with some missing. Of about 68,000 clones listed, about 83% are singletons. This clonotype was obtained from a human donor in good health. The gene calls are TRBV10-2 and TRBJ2-1, with 12 bases matching TRBD2. The source material was CD4+ T cells from blood. The CDR3 loop reads CASSSTSGSSIGQFF. The CDR3 bases are TGCGCCAGCAGTTCGACTAGCGGGAGTTCGATCGGGCAGTTCTTC.